The clone carrying this TCR beta chain appeared once. Its antigen is unknown. The data originate from a study of prognosis after radiotherapy for stage I lung cancer. Turning to the study itself: Some 13 of the patients were found to have newly diagnosed primary stage I lung tumors, and about five were living with oligometastatic NSCLC after surgical resection of the primary tumor.

For each of two time points, an approximately 6-milliliter draw of peripheral blood was taken. Amplification of TCR beta CDR3 from genomic DNA used two-round multiplex PCR. Primers specific to each TRBV and TRBJ gene drove first-round PCR. During the second PCR round, universal primers were used. TCRdb re-called the multiplex PCR reads through MiXCR, storing one row per CDR3 protein. The sample consists of fewer than 15,000 distinct CDR3 sequences, around 45% of them appearing once. Broader study findings: Stereotactic body radiation therapy was followed by fewer unique TCR clones, median about 9,200 versus 6,500.

This specimen was PBMCs, taken before or after stereotactic body radiation therapy (not recorded which). The clonotype originates from a donor at least 50 years old with non-small cell lung cancer.

CDR3 region: CSARDFSNSGNTIYF. The CDR3 DNA reads as TGCAGTGCTAGAGATTTCAGCAACTCTGGAAACACCATATATTTT. The V gene is TRBV20-1, the J gene TRBJ1-3; D is unresolved. The germline CDR1 and CDR2 sequences are DFQATT and SNEGSKA (reference sequence). V lost 0 bases and J lost 0, with 9 bases in between. The CDR3 consists of 15 residues.